This T cell receptor beta chain comes out of a study of T cell responses to AZD1222 COVID-19 vaccine. Profiled with immunoSEQ multiplex PCR; TCRdb holds only in-frame clones, not every one. This sample has approximately 100,000 clones, with 80% to 95% found just once. A few counts support this clone. This TCR was sampled from an adult who received the AZD1222 COVID-19 vaccine. The sequencing used peripheral blood, collected 28 days after the second AZD1222 dose.

CDR3 protein: CASYGGGSYNEQFF. CDR3 in DNA: TGTGCCAGCTACGGGGGGGGCTCCTACAATGAGCAGTTCTTC. This chain joins TRBV7-8 and TRBJ2-1; the match to TRBD2 covers 8 bases. Germline values: CDR1 SGHVS, CDR2 FQNEAQ. V gave up 8 bases and J gave up 0 bases; unmatched junction bases: 3. The CDR3 runs to 14 residues.